These T cell receptor beta chains were read from a single sample in a study of human T cells and chemical hapten exposure. A single record per CDR3 protein comes from TCRdb applying MiXCR to the RACE reads. The profile shows 250,000 or so distinct CDR3 sequences, roughly 8% of them singletons. Material: whole blood, obtained in connection with sensitization to the hapten diphenylcyclopropenone (DPC). The receptors stem from a man aged 18 to 29 with alopecia areata. Some clones in this sample may be carry-over from other donors' samples. CDR3s include the opening cysteine and the closing phenylalanine or tryptophan. D genes are given only for firm matches. A clone size is listed for some rows: how often the clone was seen (once, few, many), or a class if it is expanded.

clone_size: NA; d_call: TRBD1; j_call: TRBJ2-4; v_call: TRBV29-1; cdr3_aa: CSVGDSIWENIQYF; cdr3_nt: TGCAGCGTTGGGGACAGCATATGGGAAAACATTCAGTACTTC
clone_size: NA; d_call: TRBD1; j_call: TRBJ2-1; v_call: TRBV7-8; cdr3_aa: CASSRTGIEQFF; cdr3_nt: TGTGCCAGCAGCCGGACAGGCATTGAGCAGTTCTTC
clone_size: NA; d_call: NA; j_call: TRBJ2-3; v_call: TRBV12-5; cdr3_aa: CASGSTEGGTTDTQYF; cdr3_nt: TGTGCTAGTGGTTCAACCGAGGGGGGGACCACAGATACGCAGTATTTT
clone_size: many; d_call: TRBD1; j_call: TRBJ1-2; v_call: TRBV6-2/TRBV6-3; cdr3_aa: CASSYSMGTANYGYTF; cdr3_nt: TGTGCCAGCAGTTACTCGATGGGGACAGCTAACTATGGCTACACCTTC
clone_size: few; d_call: TRBD1; j_call: TRBJ1-2; v_call: TRBV2; cdr3_aa: CASTHDRANYGYTF; cdr3_nt: TGTGCCAGCACTCACGACAGGGCAAACTATGGCTACACCTTC
clone_size: few; d_call: TRBD1; j_call: TRBJ1-1; v_call: TRBV12-3/TRBV12-4; cdr3_aa: CASTLVGTGGEAFF; cdr3_nt: TGTGCCAGCACCCTGGTTGGGACAGGGGGTGAAGCTTTCTTT
clone_size: many; d_call: NA; j_call: TRBJ2-7; v_call: TRBV12-3/TRBV12-4; cdr3_aa: CASSPNRDNEQYF; cdr3_nt: TGTGCCAGCAGTCCAAACAGGGACAACGAGCAGTACTTC
clone_size: few; d_call: NA; j_call: TRBJ2-5; v_call: TRBV27; cdr3_aa: CASSLNRGHQETQYF; cdr3_nt: TGTGCCAGCAGTCTCAACCGGGGGCATCAAGAGACCCAGTACTTC
clone_size: NA; d_call: NA; j_call: TRBJ1-1; v_call: TRBV5-1; cdr3_aa: CASSLESGANTEAFF; cdr3_nt: TGCGCCAGCAGCTTGGAGTCCGGGGCGAACACTGAAGCTTTCTTT
clone_size: NA; d_call: TRBD1; j_call: TRBJ2-1; v_call: TRBV12-3/TRBV12-4; cdr3_aa: CASRSPGQGACEQFF; cdr3_nt: TGTGCCAGCAGGTCACCGGGACAGGGTGCGTGTGAGCAGTTCTTC
clone_size: many; d_call: NA; j_call: TRBJ1-3; v_call: TRBV4-3; cdr3_aa: CASSQDSIGTRNSGNTIYF; cdr3_nt: TGCGCCAGCAGCCAAGATTCGATTGGGACACGCAACTCTGGAAACACCATATATTTT
clone_size: NA; d_call: TRBD1; j_call: TRBJ1-1; v_call: TRBV20-1; cdr3_aa: CSAFSGTVNTEAFF; cdr3_nt: TGCAGTGCTTTTTCCGGGACAGTGAACACTGAAGCTTTCTTT
clone_size: NA; d_call: NA; j_call: TRBJ1-1; v_call: TRBV12-5; cdr3_aa: CASTFSGGTEAFF; cdr3_nt: TGTGCTAGCACCTTCTCGGGAGGCACTGAAGCTTTCTTT
clone_size: NA; d_call: NA; j_call: TRBJ2-1; v_call: TRBV7-9; cdr3_aa: CASSSTVTFYNEQFF; cdr3_nt: TGTGCCAGCAGCTCGACAGTGACCTTCTACAATGAGCAGTTCTTC
clone_size: NA; d_call: NA; j_call: TRBJ2-3; v_call: TRBV20-1; cdr3_aa: CSVAGTDTQYF; cdr3_nt: TGCAGTGTGGCGGGAACAGATACGCAGTATTTT
clone_size: many; d_call: TRBD1; j_call: TRBJ1-4; v_call: TRBV2; cdr3_aa: CASTGTDEKLFF; cdr3_nt: TGTGCCAGCACAGGGACAGATGAAAAACTGTTTTTT
clone_size: few; d_call: NA; j_call: TRBJ2-2; v_call: TRBV4-1; cdr3_aa: CASNPGHNTGELFF; cdr3_nt: TGCGCCAGCAACCCGGGACACAACACCGGGGAGCTGTTTTTT
clone_size: NA; d_call: NA; j_call: TRBJ1-6; v_call: TRBV6-1; cdr3_aa: CASSGLRNSPLHF; cdr3_nt: TGTGCCAGCAGTGGCCTCCGTAATTCACCCCTCCACTTT
clone_size: NA; d_call: NA; j_call: TRBJ1-2; v_call: TRBV27; cdr3_aa: CASSLSAGADGYTF; cdr3_nt: TGTGCCAGCAGTTTATCTGCAGGGGCGGATGGCTACACCTTC
clone_size: few; d_call: NA; j_call: TRBJ1-5; v_call: TRBV27; cdr3_aa: CASSLSIGSNQPQHF; cdr3_nt: TGTGCCAGCAGTTTATCGATAGGGTCCAATCAGCCCCAGCATTTT
clone_size: few; d_call: NA; j_call: TRBJ1-1; v_call: TRBV7-3; cdr3_aa: CASSLFVPGETWGEAFF; cdr3_nt: TGTGCCAGCAGCTTATTCGTTCCTGGGGAGACCTGGGGTGAAGCTTTCTTT
clone_size: NA; d_call: TRBD1; j_call: TRBJ2-4; v_call: TRBV10-2; cdr3_aa: CASSDWDSKNIQYF; cdr3_nt: TGCGCCAGCAGTGACTGGGACAGCAAAAACATTCAGTACTTC
clone_size: NA; d_call: NA; j_call: TRBJ2-5; v_call: TRBV4-2; cdr3_aa: CASSQTRQAQETQYF; cdr3_nt: TGTGCCAGCAGCCAAACAAGACAGGCCCAAGAGACCCAGTACTTC
clone_size: many; d_call: TRBD2; j_call: TRBJ2-5; v_call: TRBV28; cdr3_aa: CASSFGGETQYF; cdr3_nt: TGTGCCAGCAGTTTCGGGGGGGAGACCCAGTACTTC
clone_size: NA; d_call: NA; j_call: TRBJ1-5; v_call: TRBV18; cdr3_aa: CASSQLYSNQPQHF; cdr3_nt: TGTGCCAGCTCGCAACTATATAGCAATCAGCCCCAGCATTTT
clone_size: many; d_call: NA; j_call: TRBJ2-2; v_call: TRBV20-1; cdr3_aa: CSARGRQSSELFF; cdr3_nt: TGCAGTGCTAGAGGTCGACAGTCTTCGGAGCTGTTTTTT
clone_size: NA; d_call: NA; j_call: TRBJ1-1; v_call: TRBV29-1; cdr3_aa: CSVAIMNTEAFF; cdr3_nt: TGCAGCGTTGCAATCATGAACACTGAAGCTTTCTTT
clone_size: NA; d_call: NA; j_call: TRBJ2-6; v_call: TRBV3-1; cdr3_aa: CASSHGQGRSGANVLTF; cdr3_nt: TGTGCCAGCAGCCACGGGCAGGGGCGCTCTGGGGCCAACGTCCTGACTTTC
clone_size: many; d_call: TRBD1; j_call: TRBJ1-6; v_call: TRBV6-5; cdr3_aa: CASTPGQNSPLHF; cdr3_nt: TGTGCCAGCACTCCGGGACAGAATTCACCCCTCCACTTT
clone_size: few; d_call: NA; j_call: TRBJ2-7; v_call: TRBV24-1; cdr3_aa: CATSDFGGYEQYF; cdr3_nt: TGTGCCACCAGTGATTTCGGGGGCTACGAGCAGTACTTC
clone_size: few; d_call: NA; j_call: TRBJ2-1; v_call: TRBV5-1; cdr3_aa: CASTPSGGRIRDYNEQFF; cdr3_nt: TGCGCCAGCACCCCCTCCGGGGGGCGGATCCGGGATTACAATGAGCAGTTCTTC
clone_size: NA; d_call: TRBD2; j_call: TRBJ2-1; v_call: TRBV7-9; cdr3_aa: CASSLAGLVGHNEQFF; cdr3_nt: TGTGCCAGCAGCTTAGCGGGACTAGTGGGGCACAATGAGCAGTTCTTC
clone_size: NA; d_call: NA; j_call: TRBJ2-3; v_call: TRBV11-3; cdr3_aa: CASSLGTETDTQYF; cdr3_nt: TGTGCCAGCAGCCTTGGGACGGAGACAGATACGCAGTATTTT
clone_size: many; d_call: TRBD1; j_call: TRBJ2-7; v_call: TRBV4-1; cdr3_aa: CASSQGQGFSYEQYF; cdr3_nt: TGCGCCAGCAGCCAAGGACAGGGGTTTTCCTACGAGCAGTACTTC
clone_size: few; d_call: NA; j_call: TRBJ1-2; v_call: TRBV7-3; cdr3_aa: CASSLDSSANYGYTF; cdr3_nt: TGTGCCAGCAGCTTGGACAGTTCAGCTAACTATGGCTACACCTTC
clone_size: many; d_call: NA; j_call: TRBJ1-5; v_call: TRBV9; cdr3_aa: CASSGREDQPQHF; cdr3_nt: TGTGCCAGCAGCGGAAGGGAGGATCAGCCCCAGCATTTT
clone_size: few; d_call: NA; j_call: TRBJ1-4; v_call: TRBV29-1; cdr3_aa: CSVLTGPNEKLFF; cdr3_nt: TGCAGCGTCCTGACAGGACCAAATGAAAAACTGTTTTTT
clone_size: many; d_call: NA; j_call: TRBJ1-5; v_call: TRBV12-3/TRBV12-4; cdr3_aa: CASSLFRDGNQPQHF; cdr3_nt: TGTGCCAGCAGTTTATTCCGGGACGGCAATCAGCCCCAGCATTTT
clone_size: NA; d_call: NA; j_call: TRBJ1-2; v_call: TRBV12-3/TRBV12-4; cdr3_aa: CASQRQANYGYTF; cdr3_nt: TGTGCCAGTCAGAGACAGGCTAACTATGGCTACACCTTC
clone_size: many; d_call: TRBD1; j_call: TRBJ1-2; v_call: TRBV5-6; cdr3_aa: CASSPELSETGVVELSGYTF; cdr3_nt: TGTGCCAGCAGCCCGGAGCTATCGGAGACAGGGGTCGTGGAATTAAGTGGCTACACCTTC
clone_size: NA; d_call: TRBD1; j_call: TRBJ1-1; v_call: TRBV12-3/TRBV12-4; cdr3_aa: CASSLGGTDTEAFF; cdr3_nt: TGTGCCAGCAGTTTAGGCGGGACAGACACTGAAGCTTTCTTT
clone_size: few; d_call: NA; j_call: TRBJ1-5; v_call: TRBV6-4; cdr3_aa: CASSDDTGRPQHF; cdr3_nt: TGTGCCAGCAGTGACGATACAGGGAGGCCCCAGCATTTT
clone_size: many; d_call: NA; j_call: TRBJ1-5; v_call: TRBV7-2; cdr3_aa: CASSPGVGQPQHF; cdr3_nt: TGTGCCAGCAGCCCAGGGGTCGGTCAGCCCCAGCATTTT
clone_size: NA; d_call: NA; j_call: TRBJ1-1; v_call: TRBV12-3/TRBV12-4; cdr3_aa: CASSFRDTMNTEAFF; cdr3_nt: TGTGCCAGCAGTTTTAGGGACACCATGAACACTGAAGCTTTCTTT
clone_size: NA; d_call: TRBD1; j_call: TRBJ2-3; v_call: TRBV14; cdr3_aa: CASSQVTGVADTQYF; cdr3_nt: TGTGCCAGCAGCCAGGTGACAGGGGTGGCAGATACGCAGTATTTT
clone_size: NA; d_call: NA; j_call: TRBJ1-6; v_call: TRBV5-1; cdr3_aa: CASSLEPNTYSNSPLHF; cdr3_nt: TGCGCCAGCAGCTTGGAACCGAACACCTACAGTAATTCACCCCTCCACTTT
clone_size: many; d_call: NA; j_call: TRBJ2-3; v_call: TRBV29-1; cdr3_aa: CSVGTAYYVDTQYF; cdr3_nt: TGCAGCGTTGGAACAGCCTATTATGTAGATACGCAGTATTTT
clone_size: NA; d_call: TRBD2; j_call: TRBJ2-1; v_call: TRBV2; cdr3_aa: CASSGFSGGSSYNEQFF; cdr3_nt: TGTGCCAGCAGTGGTTTTAGCGGGGGGAGCTCCTACAATGAGCAGTTCTTC
clone_size: NA; d_call: NA; j_call: TRBJ1-1; v_call: TRBV29-1; cdr3_aa: CSVVKGWATEAFF; cdr3_nt: TGCAGCGTTGTAAAGGGGTGGGCCACTGAAGCTTTCTTT
clone_size: NA; d_call: NA; j_call: TRBJ1-6; v_call: TRBV7-2; cdr3_aa: CASSLTRTLHF; cdr3_nt: TGTGCCAGCAGCTTGACACGGACCCTCCACTTT
clone_size: few; d_call: NA; j_call: TRBJ2-6; v_call: TRBV7-9; cdr3_aa: CASSRDGPGANVLTF; cdr3_nt: TGTGCCAGCAGCCGGGACGGACCTGGGGCCAACGTCCTGACTTTC
clone_size: few; d_call: NA; j_call: TRBJ1-2; v_call: TRBV7-6; cdr3_aa: CASSETPGGGYGYTF; cdr3_nt: TGTGCCAGCAGCGAAACACCGGGGGGCGGTTATGGCTACACCTTC